This T cell receptor beta chain was identified during a study of blood T cells in healthy people across ages. Next came a second PCR, run for about 7 to 12 cycles, which used a sample-barcoded 5' primer along with a J-beta primer mix. A template-switch adaptor containing 12 random nucleotides labeled each cDNA molecule. MiXCR, applied by TCRdb to the 5' RACE reads, yields one record per CDR3 protein. The data contain 1.5 million to 2 million distinct CDR3 sequences, approximately 28% of them singletons. Drawing of peripheral blood yielded about 9.6 milliliters from each donor. Germline loops: CDR1 MDHEN, CDR2 SYDVKM. The CDR3 totals 17 residues.

The rearrangement uses TRBV28 and TRBJ2-4; 8 bases line up with TRBD2. The J call may be in error: the DNA end matches TRBJ2-7 better. The sequence was collected from a woman between 25 and 40 years old in good health. Specimen: blood. CDR3 sequence (DNA): TGTGCCAGCAGTTCCCCTTGGGGAGCCGGGGGGGGGTACGAGCAGTACTTC. Protein product: CASSSPWGAGGGYEQYF.